This T cell receptor beta chain was captured in a study of CD8+ T cells in alopecia areata. Study-level information: Tofacitinib was taken orally by treated patients, and the dose was 5 to 10 mg twice daily. After 6 to 18 months of tofacitinib, follow-up continued 6 months off drug.

This clone was counted a few times. Obtained from alopecia areata patients were lesional scalp punch biopsies along with peripheral blood. Cell sorting was applied to PBMCs, and CD4+ and CD8+ T cells were collected. The sequencing template was cDNA reverse transcribed from extracted RNA. Libraries were prepared by immunoSEQ multiplex PCR; TCRdb keeps only in-frame clonotypes and omits some of them. Altogether more than 150,000 clones are present, about 60% being singletons, with the ten largest covering approximately 15%. From germline, CDR1 is MNHEY and CDR2 SVGAGI. The V segment lost 4 bases and the J segment 0 bases; nucleotides outside the gene matches: 3. The CDR3 has 16 residues.

This receptor was identified in a human donor with alopecia areata. Material: CD4+ T cells sorted from blood, obtained at week 0. The rearrangement joins TRBV6-5 to TRBJ1-6; 7 positions agree with TRBD1. Here the CDR3 reads CASSSQGNSYNSPLHF. As DNA, the CDR3 is TGTGCCAGCAGTTCACAGGGGAACTCCTATAATTCACCCCTCCACTTT.